The next 15 T cell receptor beta chains were all read from a single sample in a study of T-cell memory formation after mild COVID-19. TCRdb re-called the 5' RACE reads through MiXCR, storing one row per CDR3 protein. Of some 69,000 distinct CDR3 sequences listed, approximately 15% are singletons. The sequencing input was PBMCs or a T cell subset sorted from them (not recorded which). The receptors originated from an adult woman who had mild COVID-19 (a few samples of this study predate the infection). Cell type and time point are not known.

This clonotype was detected a few times. This chain joins TRBV29-1 and TRBJ2-4; D is perhaps TRBD1 or TRBD2 (5 bases each). From germline, CDR1 is SQVTM and CDR2 ANQGSEA. Trimming cost V 5 bases and J 8 bases, with 13 bases left between them. This CDR3 is built from 12 residues. Here the CDR3 reads CSVRQYGDIQYF. The CDR3 DNA reads as TGCAGCGTTCGACAGTACGGGGACATTCAGTACTTC.

This chain uses TRBV12-3 or TRBV12-4 with TRBJ1-5; D may be TRBD1 (5 bases). The CDR3 totals 15 residues. The germline V and J ends were trimmed by 7 bases and 3 bases, with 16 bases remaining between them. CDR3 DNA: TGTGCCAGCACCCGTCGGGGGGTTCTCAATCAGCCCCAGCATTTT. Its protein is CASTRRGVLNQPQHF.

The CDR3 sequence: CASSQERDTQYF. The CDR3 region has the DNA TGTGCCAGCAGCCAAGAGAGGGATACGCAGTATTTT. V usage is TRBV3-1 and J usage is TRBJ2-3; no clear D gene. V shed 0 bases and J shed 6 bases, with 4 bases lying between them. The CDR3 is made up of 12 amino acids. The germline gives CDR1 LGHDT, CDR2 YNNKEL (reference sequence).

V is TRBV29-1 and J is TRBJ2-5; no firm D call. There are 13 residues in the CDR3. Per germline, CDR1 SQVTM and CDR2 ANQGSEA. Trimming pared 7 bases from V and 1 base from J, leaving 13 bases between. The CDR3 reads CSADPGGQETQYF. The DNA of the CDR3 is TGCAGCGCCGACCCCGGCGGCCAAGAGACCCAGTACTTC.

This clonotype was counted between two and nine times. The V and J genes are TRBV4-3 and TRBJ2-1; no clear D. The CDR3 spans 18 residues. CDR1 is LGHNA and CDR2 is YSLEER in the germline V gene. The V end lost 0 bases, the J end lost 0 bases, and 15 bases lay between the germline ends. CDR3 loop: CASSQDFEGLSSYNEQFF. DNA for the CDR3: TGCGCCAGCAGCCAAGATTTTGAAGGCTTGAGCTCCTACAATGAGCAGTTCTTC.

The rearrangement joins TRBV5-1 to TRBJ2-3; a possible D gene is TRBD1 (6 bases). V was shortened by 4 bases and J by 4 bases, with 13 bases between the two germline ends. Germline assignment: CDR1 SGHRS and CDR2 YFSETQ. This CDR3 has 14 residues. The CDR3 loop is CASSTTGPPDTQYF. The CDR3 DNA is TGCGCCAGCAGCACGACAGGTCCCCCAGATACGCAGTATTTT.

The chain combines TRBV21-1 with TRBJ2-5; the D call TRBD1 from the table was never checked on the DNA. TRBV21-1 is an annotated pseudogene. This CDR3 is built from 19 residues. The CDR3 nucleotides are TGTGCCAGCAGCAAAGCTCGGCAGGGGGCTATCCTATTCCAAGAGACCCAGTACTTC. Translated, it gives CASSKARQGAILFQETQYF.

The chain joins TRBV4-2 to TRBJ1-1; no clear D gene. From germline, CDR1 is LGHNA and CDR2 YNFKEQ. The CDR3 extends over 14 amino acids. Trimming shortened V by 0 bases and J by 5 bases, and 10 bases separated the two germline ends. This CDR3 reads CASSQDLRETEAFF. As DNA, the CDR3 is TGTGCCAGCAGCCAAGATCTTCGGGAGACTGAAGCTTTCTTT.

This clonotype was picked up a small number of times. CDR3 sequence reads: CATSLQGASTDTQYF. CDR3 sequence (DNA): TGTGCCACCAGCCTACAGGGGGCTAGCACAGATACGCAGTATTTT. V and J are TRBV15 and TRBJ2-3; 9 positions agree with TRBD1. CDR1 LNHNV and CDR2 YYDKDF come from the germline V gene (reference sequence). This CDR3 contains 15 residues. Trimming removed 5 bases from V and 0 bases from J; junction bases left unmatched: 3.

The V call is TRBV7-9, the J call TRBJ2-1; 14 bases align to TRBD2. CDR1 is SEHNR, CDR2 FQNEAQ, per germline (reference sequence). With 5 bases clipped from V and 7 bases from J, the junction kept 7 bases outside the gene matches. CDR3 length equals 16 residues. The CDR3 is CASSPWGLAGVNEQFF. The CDR3, as DNA: TGTGCCAGCAGCCCATGGGGACTAGCGGGAGTGAATGAGCAGTTCTTC.

This clonotype turned up a few times. The V call is TRBV24-1, the J call TRBJ2-2; unclear D gene. The germline gives CDR1 KGHDR, CDR2 SFDVKD. Between the trimmed V and J ends, which lost 6 bases and 5 bases, there was a span of 9 bases. The CDR3 consists of 13 residues. In DNA, the CDR3 is TGTGCCACCAGTTTCCTGGGGACCGGGGAGCTGTTTTTT. Protein: CATSFLGTGELFF.

The genes are TRBV12-3 or TRBV12-4 and TRBJ2-5; 14 bases are a match to TRBD2. The CDR3 runs 16 residues. The trim removed 6 bases at V and 5 bases at J, leaving 8 bases unmatched. CDR3 sequence: CASRSRLAGGGETQYF. The CDR3 DNA is TGTGCCAGCAGATCCCGACTAGCGGGAGGGGGGGAGACCCAGTACTTC.

The sample holds many counts of this clonotype. The chain is built from TRBV7-9 and TRBJ1-1, with D hard to call. Germline V gene data show CDR1 as SEHNR and CDR2 as FQNEAQ (reference sequence). The CDR3 loop spans 13 amino acids. V dropped 8 bases and J dropped 4 bases, with 14 bases sitting between them. CDR3 in DNA: TGTGCCAGCGAAGCCAGTGGGAGCACTGAAGCTTTCTTT. As protein: CASEASGSTEAFF.

V usage is TRBV20-1 and J usage is TRBJ2-5, with 10 bases fitting TRBD2. The germline CDR1 and CDR2 sequences are DFQATT and SNEGSKA (reference sequence). Trimming cost V 0 bases and J 7 bases; bases outside gene matches: 8. The CDR3 is 15 residues long. CDR3: CSARDIASGRGTQYF. In DNA form, the CDR3 reads TGCAGTGCTAGAGATATAGCTAGCGGGAGAGGGACCCAGTACTTC.

This clonotype was seen only a few times. This sequence joins TRBV20-1 and TRBJ2-7; 7 bases agree with TRBD2. Germline V gene sequence: CDR1 DFQATT, CDR2 SNEGSKA (reference sequence). Losses at the gene ends were 0 bases for V and 1 base for J; bases not matched to a gene: 9. This CDR3 contains 16 residues. Here the CDR3 DNA reads TGCAGTGCTAGAGATTTTTTGGCGGGGGTTTCCTACGAGCAGTACTTC. It yields the protein CSARDFLAGVSYEQYF.